This entry features one TCR beta chain sequence. Its antigen is as yet unknown. The data stem from a study of identical twins. The CDR3 loop spans 16 amino acids. CDR1 is SGHDT, CDR2 YYEEEE, per germline. V was clipped by 1 base and J by 1 base; unmatched bases: 6. Notes on the study in general: Some out-of-frame alpha sequences were shared by twins, and these showed excess low generation probability.

The authors used template switching to add a universal primer site and gave cDNA unique molecular identifiers. A single record per CDR3 protein comes from TCRdb applying MiXCR to the 5' RACE reads. The table has fewer than 250,000 distinct CDR3 sequences, around 10% seen once; the top ten hold roughly 5%. Material for sequencing was memory (CD45RO+) T cells sorted from blood. The chain couples TRBV5-6 to TRBJ2-3; 7 nucleotides match TRBD1. The TCR sequence derives from a woman under 30 in good health. The chain's CDR3 is CASSLRRTGGTDTQYF. The CDR3 DNA reads as TGTGCCAGCAGCTTGAGAAGGACAGGCGGCACAGATACGCAGTATTTT.